This TCR beta chain was captured in a study of Graves' ophthalmopathy and Graves' hyperthyroidism. Study overall: Prior to any treatment, peripheral blood was collected at the time of initial diagnosis.

Scientists amplified the TCR beta CDR3 regions from RNA transcripts. The library came from an HTBI-primed first-round RT-PCR and a second-round multiplex PCR. MiXCR, applied by TCRdb to the multiplex PCR reads, yields one record per CDR3 protein. The table has 500,000 to 700,000 distinct CDR3 sequences, over 20% seen once; the top ten hold 7.1%. Stable hyperthyroid donors showed no ophthalmopathy during 18 months follow-up. Only newly diagnosed hyperthyroidism patients aged 18 to 65, with under 2 months' duration, were enrolled. Excluded were patients with other autoimmune diseases, uncontrolled infections, pregnancy or lactation. Trimming left V 7 bases short and J 7 bases short, with 17 bases between. The CDR3 sequence is 13 residues long. The germline V gene encodes CDR1 LGHDT and CDR2 YNNKEL (reference sequence).

The source is a woman aged 18-30 years with stable Graves' hyperthyroidism. Some clones in this sample may be carry-over from other donors' samples. The sequenced sample was peripheral blood. The chain is built from TRBV3-1 and TRBJ2-7; D ambiguous. The CDR3 here is CASTDIVGREQYF. For the CDR3, the DNA is TGTGCCAGCACCGATATTGTCGGGCGTGAGCAGTACTTC.